This is a list of T cell receptor beta chains from one sample in a study of blood T cell repertoires in COVID-19. TCRdb keeps only in-frame clones here, not all; method: immunoSEQ multiplex PCR. Of 200,000 to 250,000 clones listed, about nine tenths were seen once; the top ten hold 7% to 9%. The sequenced material came from PBMCs or T cells enriched from blood (not recorded which). The receptors shown here come from a man aged 25-45 years in a cohort exposed to, infected with or recovered from COVID-19 (not recorded which). The CDR3 runs from the conserved cysteine through the conserved F or W. Fields, in order: J gene, D gene, V gene, clone size, CDR3 protein, CDR3 DNA. D genes are given only for firm matches. Part of the rows lack a size; the others show once, few, many or a class for expanded clones.

j_gene: TRBJ2-1
d_gene: TRBD1
v_gene: TRBV24-1
abundance: .
CDR3aa: CATSDFRTGVGYNEQFF
CDR3nt: TGTGCCACCAGTGATTTCCGGACAGGGGTCGGATACAATGAGCAGTTCTTC

j_gene: TRBJ1-5
d_gene: .
v_gene: TRBV5-5
abundance: .
CDR3aa: CASSWTVSNQPQHF
CDR3nt: TGTGCCAGCAGCTGGACAGTAAGCAATCAGCCCCAGCATTTT

j_gene: TRBJ2-3
d_gene: TRBD1
v_gene: TRBV27
abundance: .
CDR3aa: CASSLVKTRDRDTQYF
CDR3nt: TGTGCCAGCAGTTTAGTAAAAACCCGGGACAGAGATACGCAGTATTTT

j_gene: TRBJ2-3
d_gene: TRBD1
v_gene: TRBV5-1
abundance: .
CDR3aa: CASSLEDRGGSDTQYF
CDR3nt: TGCGCCAGCAGCCTCGAAGACAGGGGGGGTTCCGATACGCAGTATTTT

j_gene: TRBJ2-7
d_gene: TRBD1
v_gene: TRBV28
abundance: .
CDR3aa: CASSFDGTGSSSYEQYF
CDR3nt: TGTGCCAGCAGTTTTGACGGGACAGGATCAAGCTCCTACGAGCAGTACTTC

j_gene: TRBJ1-4
d_gene: TRBD1
v_gene: TRBV27
abundance: few
CDR3aa: CASSIKGGQGVGINEKLFF
CDR3nt: TGTGCCAGCAGCATCAAGGGGGGACAGGGGGTTGGCATTAATGAAAAACTGTTTTTT

j_gene: TRBJ2-3
d_gene: TRBD1
v_gene: TRBV19
abundance: .
CDR3aa: CASSPQTTGVATDTQYF
CDR3nt: TGTGCCAGTAGTCCCCAAACCACAGGGGTTGCCACAGATACGCAGTATTTT

j_gene: TRBJ1-1
d_gene: .
v_gene: TRBV18
abundance: few
CDR3aa: CASSLLQALMNTEAFF
CDR3nt: TGTGCCAGCTCATTACTACAGGCGCTCATGAACACTGAAGCTTTCTTT

j_gene: TRBJ1-3
d_gene: .
v_gene: TRBV6-1
abundance: once
CDR3aa: CASSEDWDPRGNTIYF
CDR3nt: TGTGCCAGCAGTGAAGATTGGGACCCTAGGGGGAACACCATATATTTT

j_gene: TRBJ2-3
d_gene: TRBD2
v_gene: TRBV7-3
abundance: .
CDR3aa: CASSSGTTRRDTQYF
CDR3nt: TGTGCCAGCAGCTCCGGGACTACGCGCAGAGATACGCAGTATTTT

j_gene: TRBJ1-2
d_gene: .
v_gene: TRBV19
abundance: .
CDR3aa: CASRSGYGYTF
CDR3nt: TGTGCCAGTAGATCCGGCTATGGCTACACCTTC

j_gene: TRBJ1-2
d_gene: .
v_gene: TRBV6-1
abundance: .
CDR3aa: CASSETGRAYTF
CDR3nt: TGTGCCAGCAGTGAAACAGGGCGGGCCTACACCTTC

j_gene: TRBJ1-6
d_gene: .
v_gene: TRBV15
abundance: .
CDR3aa: CATSSDVGVNSPLHF
CDR3nt: TGTGCCACCAGCAGTGATGTGGGAGTAAATTCACCCCTCCACTTT

j_gene: TRBJ1-1
d_gene: TRBD1
v_gene: TRBV5-1
abundance: .
CDR3aa: CASSLQGGTVNTEAFF
CDR3nt: TGCGCCAGCAGCTTGCAAGGGGGGACAGTGAACACTGAAGCTTTCTTT

j_gene: TRBJ2-7
d_gene: TRBD2
v_gene: TRBV5-5
abundance: .
CDR3aa: CASSLVAGGPYEQYF
CDR3nt: TGTGCCAGCAGCTTGGTAGCGGGAGGGCCCTACGAGCAGTACTTC

j_gene: TRBJ2-2
d_gene: .
v_gene: TRBV14
abundance: .
CDR3aa: CASSQRGGNTGELFF
CDR3nt: TGTGCCAGCAGCCAACGGGGAGGGAACACCGGGGAGCTGTTTTTT

j_gene: TRBJ2-5
d_gene: .
v_gene: TRBV11-1
abundance: once
CDR3aa: CASSGTSQETQYF
CDR3nt: TGTGCCAGCTCCGGGACTTCGCAAGAGACCCAGTACTTC

j_gene: TRBJ2-1
d_gene: .
v_gene: TRBV5-5
abundance: .
CDR3aa: CASMPGAFNEQFF
CDR3nt: TGTGCCAGCATGCCAGGGGCGTTCAATGAGCAGTTCTTC

j_gene: TRBJ1-5
d_gene: TRBD1
v_gene: TRBV19
abundance: .
CDR3aa: CASRPDRGFNQPQHF
CDR3nt: TGTGCCAGTAGGCCGGACAGGGGTTTCAATCAGCCCCAGCATTTT

j_gene: TRBJ2-1
d_gene: TRBD2
v_gene: TRBV6-5
abundance: .
CDR3aa: CASRPKREYNEQFF
CDR3nt: TGTGCCAGCAGGCCGAAGCGGGAGTACAATGAGCAGTTCTTC

j_gene: TRBJ1-5
d_gene: .
v_gene: TRBV7-2
abundance: .
CDR3aa: CASSPNQAQPQHF
CDR3nt: TGTGCCAGCAGCCCAAACCAGGCCCAGCCCCAGCATTTT

j_gene: TRBJ1-6
d_gene: .
v_gene: TRBV3-1/TRBV3-2
abundance: .
CDR3aa: CASSQDRSNSPLHF
CDR3nt: TGTGCCAGCAGCCAAGACAGGTCCAATTCACCCCTCCACTTT

j_gene: TRBJ2-5
d_gene: TRBD1
v_gene: TRBV27
abundance: .
CDR3aa: CASSLRDRGETQYF
CDR3nt: TGTGCCAGCAGTTTACGGGACAGGGGTGAGACCCAGTACTTC

j_gene: TRBJ2-5
d_gene: .
v_gene: TRBV6-5
abundance: once
CDR3aa: CASKKGGVRETQYF
CDR3nt: TGTGCCAGCAAAAAAGGAGGGGTAAGGGAGACCCAGTACTTC

j_gene: TRBJ1-2
d_gene: .
v_gene: TRBV5-1
abundance: .
CDR3aa: CASSLGGSGPYTF
CDR3nt: TGCGCCAGCAGCTTGGGAGGGTCAGGACCGTACACCTTC

j_gene: TRBJ1-6
d_gene: TRBD1
v_gene: TRBV25-1
abundance: .
CDR3aa: CASRTGINSPLHF
CDR3nt: TGTGCCAGCCGGACAGGGATTAATTCACCCCTCCACTTT

j_gene: TRBJ1-2
d_gene: .
v_gene: TRBV7-9
abundance: .
CDR3aa: CASSYTGTPESNYGYTF
CDR3nt: TGTGCCAGCAGCTATACCGGGACACCCGAATCAAACTATGGCTACACCTTC

j_gene: TRBJ2-1
d_gene: .
v_gene: TRBV21-1
abundance: .
CDR3aa: CAGLTGQGANNEQFF
CDR3nt: TGTGCCGGTCTAACGGGACAGGGGGCGAACAATGAGCAGTTCTTC

j_gene: TRBJ2-5
d_gene: TRBD2
v_gene: TRBV6-5
abundance: .
CDR3aa: CASSYGLAEETQYF
CDR3nt: TGTGCCAGCAGTTATGGTCTAGCGGAAGAGACCCAGTACTTC

j_gene: TRBJ2-1
d_gene: .
v_gene: TRBV12-3/TRBV12-4
abundance: .
CDR3aa: CASRLATGSEQFF
CDR3nt: TGTGCCAGCAGGCTAGCGACGGGAAGTGAGCAGTTCTTC

j_gene: TRBJ2-5
d_gene: TRBD2
v_gene: TRBV7-9
abundance: .
CDR3aa: CASSLGAGEETQYF
CDR3nt: TGTGCCAGCAGCTTAGGAGCGGGAGAGGAGACCCAGTACTTC

j_gene: TRBJ2-7
d_gene: .
v_gene: TRBV4-1
abundance: .
CDR3aa: CASSQVQGVDEQYF
CDR3nt: TGCGCCAGCAGCCAAGTTCAGGGTGTGGACGAGCAGTACTTC

j_gene: TRBJ2-7
d_gene: TRBD1
v_gene: TRBV19
abundance: .
CDR3aa: CASSSTGTYEQYF
CDR3nt: TGTGCCAGTAGTTCGACAGGGACCTACGAGCAGTACTTC

j_gene: TRBJ2-5
d_gene: TRBD1
v_gene: TRBV3-1/TRBV3-2
abundance: .
CDR3aa: CASSRDRGRETQYF
CDR3nt: TGTGCCAGCAGCCGGGACAGGGGGAGAGAGACCCAGTACTTC

j_gene: TRBJ1-5
d_gene: TRBD1
v_gene: TRBV28
abundance: few
CDR3aa: CASSLLWTGSNQPQHF
CDR3nt: TGTGCCAGCAGTTTATTGTGGACAGGGAGCAATCAGCCCCAGCATTTT

j_gene: TRBJ1-2
d_gene: .
v_gene: TRBV28
abundance: .
CDR3aa: CASNTPGRKSYTF
CDR3nt: TGTGCCAGCAATACTCCGGGGAGGAAGAGCTACACCTTC

j_gene: TRBJ2-7
d_gene: .
v_gene: TRBV10-3
abundance: .
CDR3aa: CAISESLAGPDKYYEQYF
CDR3nt: TGTGCCATCAGTGAGTCCCTCGCAGGCCCAGACAAATACTACGAGCAGTACTTC

j_gene: TRBJ2-2
d_gene: TRBD2
v_gene: TRBV2
abundance: .
CDR3aa: CASSERGRAPGELFF
CDR3nt: TGTGCCAGCAGTGAAAGAGGGAGGGCACCCGGGGAGCTGTTTTTT